This entry describes one T cell receptor (beta chain). Sequencing targeted expressed TCRB transcripts, as all isolated RNA had been reverse transcribed. TCRdb's table, derived via immunoSEQ multiplex PCR, lists solely in-frame clones and lacks some. The sample has 150,000 to 180,000 clones; around 10% are singletons. The sample belongs to a study of beta chain features in type 1 diabetes. Germline CDR1 MNHNY, CDR2 SVGAGI (reference sequence). The CDR3 extends over 14 amino acids. The germline V and J ends were trimmed by 3 bases and 1 base, with 8 bases remaining between them. This sequence originates from a man younger than 30 in good health. The chain recombines TRBV6-6 with TRBJ2-3; D may correspond to TRBD1 or TRBD2 (5 bases each). Sequenced sample: central memory CD4+ T cells from blood. The CDR3 region is CASSYGGRTDTQYF. The CDR3 DNA sequence: TGTGCCAGCAGTTATGGGGGTCGCACAGATACGCAGTATTTT.